This TCR beta chain was sequenced in a study of response to subunit inactivated influenza vaccine. Whole-study findings and limits: The authors offered the suggestion that each seasonal influenza vaccination recruits few new T cells.

TCRdb re-analysed the RT-PCR reads in MiXCR, keeping a single row per CDR3 protein. The top ten hold less than 4% of the sample, which has 500,000 or so distinct CDR3 sequences, approximately 15% seen once. To note about this clonotype: What it binds is unknown.

Germline assignment: CDR1 SNHLY and CDR2 FYNNEI. The V end was cut by 9 bases, the J end by 0 bases, with 14 bases between. CDR3 length: 14 amino acids. V usage is TRBV2 and J usage is TRBJ1-1; the D gene is possibly TRBD1 (6 bases). This sequence originates from a man aged 50 to 69 who received an inactivated influenza vaccine. This specimen consisted of CD4+ T cells sorted from PBMCs, obtained less than 30 months after vaccination. The CDR3 spells CARMTGPMNTEAFF. The CDR3 DNA sequence: TGTGCCAGGATGACAGGTCCCATGAACACTGAAGCTTTCTTT.